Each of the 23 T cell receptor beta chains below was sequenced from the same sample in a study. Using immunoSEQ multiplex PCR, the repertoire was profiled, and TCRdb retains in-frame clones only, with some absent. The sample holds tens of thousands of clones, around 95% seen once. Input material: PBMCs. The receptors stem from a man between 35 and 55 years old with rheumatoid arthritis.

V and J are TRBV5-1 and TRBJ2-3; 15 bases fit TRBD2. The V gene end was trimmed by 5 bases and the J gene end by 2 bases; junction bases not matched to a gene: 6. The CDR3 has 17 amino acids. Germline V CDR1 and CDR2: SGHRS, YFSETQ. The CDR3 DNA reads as TGCGCCAGCAGTCCCAGGACTAGCGGGGGGGCCACAGATACGCAGTATTTT. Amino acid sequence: CASSPRTSGGATDTQYF.

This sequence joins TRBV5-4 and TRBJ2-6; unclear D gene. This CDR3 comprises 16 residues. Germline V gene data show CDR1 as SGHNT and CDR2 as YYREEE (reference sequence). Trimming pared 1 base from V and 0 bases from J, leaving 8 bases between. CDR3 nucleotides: TGTGCCAGCAGCTTGCTTTCTGTCTCTGGGGCCAACGTCCTGACTTTC. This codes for CASSLLSVSGANVLTF.

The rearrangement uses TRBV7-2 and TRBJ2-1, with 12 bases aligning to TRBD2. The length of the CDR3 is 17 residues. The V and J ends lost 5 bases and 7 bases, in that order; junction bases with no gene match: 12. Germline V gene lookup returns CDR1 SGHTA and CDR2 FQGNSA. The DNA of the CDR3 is TGTGCCAGCAGCCCCCGACTAGCGGGAGCGGGGTATAATGAGCAGTTCTTC. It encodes CASSPRLAGAGYNEQFF. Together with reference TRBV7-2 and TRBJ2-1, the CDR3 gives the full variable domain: GAGVSQSPSNKVTEKGKDVELRCDPISGHTALYWYRQSLGQGLEFLIYFQGNSAPDKSGLPSDRFSAERTGGSVSTLTIQRTQQEDSAVYLCASSPRLAGAGYNEQFFGPGTRLTVL.

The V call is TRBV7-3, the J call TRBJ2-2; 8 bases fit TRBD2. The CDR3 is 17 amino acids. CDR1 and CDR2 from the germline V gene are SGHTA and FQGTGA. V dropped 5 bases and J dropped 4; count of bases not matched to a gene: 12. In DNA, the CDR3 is TGTGCCAGCAGCCCCGCAGTTTCCGGGAGGGGCACCGGGGAGCTGTTTTTT. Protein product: CASSPAVSGRGTGELFF.

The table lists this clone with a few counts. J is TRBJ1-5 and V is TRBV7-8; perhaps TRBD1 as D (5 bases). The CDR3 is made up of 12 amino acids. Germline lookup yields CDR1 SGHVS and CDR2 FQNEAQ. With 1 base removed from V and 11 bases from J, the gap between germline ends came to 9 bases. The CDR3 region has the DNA TGTGCCAGCAGCTTAGAGAGAGGGGCCCAGCATTTT. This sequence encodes CASSLERGAQHF.

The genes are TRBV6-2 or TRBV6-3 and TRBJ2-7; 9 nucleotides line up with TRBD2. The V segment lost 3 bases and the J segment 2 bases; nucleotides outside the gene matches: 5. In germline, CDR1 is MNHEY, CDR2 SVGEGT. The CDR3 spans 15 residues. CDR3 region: CASSYFIAGAYEQYF. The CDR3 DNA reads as TGTGCCAGCAGTTATTTTATAGCGGGAGCCTACGAGCAGTACTTC.

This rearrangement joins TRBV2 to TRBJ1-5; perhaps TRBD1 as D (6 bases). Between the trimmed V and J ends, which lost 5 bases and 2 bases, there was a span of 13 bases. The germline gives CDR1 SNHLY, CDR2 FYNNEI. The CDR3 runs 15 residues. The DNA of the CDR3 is TGTGCCAGCAGTTTGGACAGTAGTGGCAATCAGCCCCAGCATTTT. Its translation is CASSLDSSGNQPQHF.

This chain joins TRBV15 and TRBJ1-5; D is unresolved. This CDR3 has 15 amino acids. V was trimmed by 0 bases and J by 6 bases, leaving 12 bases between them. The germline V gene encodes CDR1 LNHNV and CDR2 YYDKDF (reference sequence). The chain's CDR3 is CATSRDGREFQPQHF. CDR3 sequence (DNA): TGTGCCACCAGCAGAGACGGAAGGGAGTTTCAGCCCCAGCATTTT. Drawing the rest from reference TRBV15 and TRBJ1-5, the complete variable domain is DAMVIQNPRYQVTQFGKPVTLSCSQTLNHNVMYWYQQKSSQAPKLLFHYYDKDFNNEADTPDNFQSRRPNTSFCFLDIRSPGLGDTAMYLCATSRDGREFQPQHFGDGTRLSIL.

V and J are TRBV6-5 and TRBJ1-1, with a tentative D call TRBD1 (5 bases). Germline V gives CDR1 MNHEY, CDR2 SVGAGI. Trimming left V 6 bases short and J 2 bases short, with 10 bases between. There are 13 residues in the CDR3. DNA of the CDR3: TGTGCCAGCAGGGCACAGGTAAACACTGAAGCTTTCTTT. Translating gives CASRAQVNTEAFF.

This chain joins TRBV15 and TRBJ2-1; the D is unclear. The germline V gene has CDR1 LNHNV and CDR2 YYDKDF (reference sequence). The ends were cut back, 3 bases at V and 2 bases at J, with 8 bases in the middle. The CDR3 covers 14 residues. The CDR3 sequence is CATSRGTAYNEQFF. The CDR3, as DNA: TGTGCCACCAGCAGGGGAACAGCCTACAATGAGCAGTTCTTC.

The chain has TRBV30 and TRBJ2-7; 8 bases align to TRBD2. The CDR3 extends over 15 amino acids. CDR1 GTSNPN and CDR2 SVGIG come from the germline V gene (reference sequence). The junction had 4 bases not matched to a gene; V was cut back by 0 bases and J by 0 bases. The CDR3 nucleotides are TGTGCCTGGAGTGTAAATGCGGGAGGCTCCTACGAGCAGTACTTC. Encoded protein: CAWSVNAGGSYEQYF.

Written as DNA, the CDR3 is TGCGCCAGCAGCCAAGTAGCCAGAGAGACCCAGTACTTC. This gives the protein CASSQVARETQYF. V gene TRBV4-1 combines with J gene TRBJ2-5; D call uncertain. Trimming removed 1 base from V and 4 bases from J, with 7 bases in between. Germline V gene sequence: CDR1 MGHRA, CDR2 YSYEKL. The CDR3 covers 13 residues.

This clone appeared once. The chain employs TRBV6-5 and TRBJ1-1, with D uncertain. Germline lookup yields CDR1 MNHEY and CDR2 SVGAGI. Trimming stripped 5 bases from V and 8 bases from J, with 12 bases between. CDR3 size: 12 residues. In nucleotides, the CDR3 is TGTGCCAGCAGTAAGCCGGCGGGCGAAGCTTTCTTT. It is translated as CASSKPAGEAFF.

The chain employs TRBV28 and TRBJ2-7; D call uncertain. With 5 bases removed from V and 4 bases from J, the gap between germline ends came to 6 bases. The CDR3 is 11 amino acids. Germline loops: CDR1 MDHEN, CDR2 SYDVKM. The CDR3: CASSTTYEQYF. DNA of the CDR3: TGTGCCAGCAGTACTACATACGAGCAGTACTTC.

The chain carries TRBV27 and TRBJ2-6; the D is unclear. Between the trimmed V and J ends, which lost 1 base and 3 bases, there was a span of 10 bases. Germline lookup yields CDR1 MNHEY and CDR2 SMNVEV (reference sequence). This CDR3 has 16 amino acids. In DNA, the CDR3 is TGTGCCAGCAGTTTATTTGGGGTGAGTGGGGCCAACGTCCTGACTTTC. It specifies CASSLFGVSGANVLTF.

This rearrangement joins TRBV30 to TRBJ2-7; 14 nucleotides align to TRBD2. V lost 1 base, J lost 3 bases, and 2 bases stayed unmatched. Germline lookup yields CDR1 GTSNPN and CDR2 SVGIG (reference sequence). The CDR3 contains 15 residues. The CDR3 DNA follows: TGTGCCTGGAGTGGAGGACTAGCGGGGGGCTACGAGCAGTACTTC. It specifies CAWSGGLAGGYEQYF.

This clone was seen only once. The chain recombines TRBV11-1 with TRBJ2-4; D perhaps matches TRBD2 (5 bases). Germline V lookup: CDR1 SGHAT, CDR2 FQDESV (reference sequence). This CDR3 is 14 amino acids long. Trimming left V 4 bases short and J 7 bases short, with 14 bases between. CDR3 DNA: TGTGCCAGCAGCTCTCCTGGACTTAGGAACATTCAGTACTTC. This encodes CASSSPGLRNIQYF.

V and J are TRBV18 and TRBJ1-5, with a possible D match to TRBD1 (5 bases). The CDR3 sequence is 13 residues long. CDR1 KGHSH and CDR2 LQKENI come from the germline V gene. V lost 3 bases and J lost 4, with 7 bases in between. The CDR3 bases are TGTGCCAGCTCACCCGACAGAAATCAGCCCCAGCATTTT. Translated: CASSPDRNQPQHF.

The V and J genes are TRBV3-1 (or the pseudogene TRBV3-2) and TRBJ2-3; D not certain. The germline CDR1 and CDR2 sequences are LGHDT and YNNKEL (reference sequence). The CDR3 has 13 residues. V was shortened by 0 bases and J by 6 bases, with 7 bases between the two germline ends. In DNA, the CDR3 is TGTGCCAGCAGCCAAGATGACCGGGATACGCAGTATTTT. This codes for CASSQDDRDTQYF.

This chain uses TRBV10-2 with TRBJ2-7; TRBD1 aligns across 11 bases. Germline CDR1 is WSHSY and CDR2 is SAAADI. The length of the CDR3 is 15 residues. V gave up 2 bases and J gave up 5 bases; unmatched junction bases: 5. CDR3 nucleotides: TGCGCCAGCAGTGAGCCGGACAGGGGGCCCGACGAGCAGTACTTC. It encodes CASSEPDRGPDEQYF.

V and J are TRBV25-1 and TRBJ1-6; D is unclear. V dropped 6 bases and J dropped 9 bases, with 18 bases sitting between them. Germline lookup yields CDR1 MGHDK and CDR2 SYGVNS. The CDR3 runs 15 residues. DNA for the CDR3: TGTGCCAGCAGCGGAATGGATCCCGGGCGTTCACCCCTCCACTTT. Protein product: CASSGMDPGRSPLHF.

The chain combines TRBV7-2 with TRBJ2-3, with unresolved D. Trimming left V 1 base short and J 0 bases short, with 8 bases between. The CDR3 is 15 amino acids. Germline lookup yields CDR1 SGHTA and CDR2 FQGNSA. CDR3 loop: CASSLGPASTDTQYF. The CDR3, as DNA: TGTGCCAGCAGCTTAGGCCCAGCTAGCACAGATACGCAGTATTTT.

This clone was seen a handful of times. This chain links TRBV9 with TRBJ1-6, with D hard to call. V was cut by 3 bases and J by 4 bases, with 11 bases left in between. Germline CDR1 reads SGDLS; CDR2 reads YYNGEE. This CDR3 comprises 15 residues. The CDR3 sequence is CASSASSQYNSPLHF. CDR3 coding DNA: TGTGCCAGCAGCGCATCAAGTCAGTATAATTCACCCCTCCACTTT.